The 21 T cell receptor beta chains listed next were all sequenced from one sample in a study of glioma-infiltrating T cells after dendritic cell vaccination. Clones were read by immunoSEQ multiplex PCR, and TCRdb kept only the in-frame ones, dropping some. Here the sample spans roughly 62,000 clones, approximately 80% being singletons. This sample's time point: after dendritic cell vaccination, including at tumor progression/relapse. The specimen comprised blood, sampled after dendritic cell vaccination. These receptors originate from a human donor with glioblastoma.

The chain uses TRBV11-1 and TRBJ1-2; D is ambiguous. Per germline, CDR1 SGHAT and CDR2 FQDESV (reference sequence). V was cut by 2 bases and J by 3 bases, with 10 bases left in between. The CDR3 is made up of 14 amino acids. Written as DNA, the CDR3 is TGTGCCAGCAGCTTATCTTATCGGGACTATGGCTACACCTTC. Protein sequence: CASSLSYRDYGYTF.

This chain uses TRBV7-2 with TRBJ2-3, with D tentatively TRBD1 (5 bases). Germline CDR1 is SGHTA and CDR2 is FQGNSA. The CDR3 has 13 amino acids. Trimming left V 8 bases short and J 2 bases short, with 11 bases between. The CDR3 here is CASGGALTDTQYF. The DNA of the CDR3 is TGTGCCAGCGGTGGGGCCCTCACAGATACGCAGTATTTT.

The rearrangement uses TRBV5-4 and TRBJ1-2; D uncertain. V was cut by 0 bases and J by 4 bases, with 13 bases left in between. The V gene's germline CDR1 is SGHNT and CDR2 YYREEE (reference sequence). This CDR3 has 15 amino acids. The CDR3 is CASSLGSSWFYGYTF. CDR3 bases: TGTGCCAGCAGCTTGGGGTCGAGCTGGTTCTATGGCTACACCTTC.

A word on this clone: The same CDR3 arises from other DNA sequences in this sample as well. J is TRBJ2-7 and V is TRBV13; 10 bases map to TRBD1. The V and J ends lost 4 bases and 3 bases, in that order; junction bases with no gene match: 3. CDR3 length: 14 residues. The germline gives CDR1 PRHDT, CDR2 FYEKMQ (reference sequence). CDR3 nucleotide sequence: TGTGCCAGCAGCTCCCGGGACAGGGGCTACGAGCAGTACTTC. It encodes CASSSRDRGYEQYF.

V and J are TRBV4-3 and TRBJ2-7; 11 bases are shared with TRBD1. V gave up 3 bases and J gave up 3 bases; unmatched junction bases: 4. This CDR3 contains 15 residues. CDR1 LGHNA and CDR2 YSLEER come from the germline V gene. Written as DNA, the CDR3 is TGCGCCAGCAGCCACGCCGGGACAGGGGGCTACGAGCAGTACTTC. Its translation: CASSHAGTGGYEQYF.

The chain links TRBV23-1 to TRBJ1-3; 9 positions match TRBD1. TRBV23-1 is an ORF, and what it does is uncertain. The CDR3 contains 16 residues. The trim removed 3 bases at V and 4 bases at J, leaving 7 bases unmatched. Here the CDR3 reads CASSHFHRGPGNTIYF. The CDR3 nucleotides read TGCGCCAGCAGTCATTTCCACAGGGGGCCCGGAAACACCATATATTTT.

The CDR3 spells CASSLSTGSGSETQYF. For the CDR3, the DNA is TGTGCCAGCAGCTTGTCCACGGGTAGCGGGTCGGAGACCCAGTACTTC. The V and J genes are TRBV11-1 and TRBJ2-5; 7 positions match TRBD2. The CDR3 covers 16 residues. Germline CDR1 and CDR2: SGHAT and FQDESV (reference sequence). V dropped 3 bases and J dropped 5; count of bases not matched to a gene: 12.

This rearrangement joins TRBV18 to TRBJ2-2; 8 nucleotides match TRBD2. The junction had 7 bases not matched to a gene; V was cut back by 0 bases and J by 7 bases. This CDR3 is 16 amino acids long. Germline V lookup: CDR1 KGHSH, CDR2 LQKENI. The DNA for the CDR3 is TGTGCCAGCTCACCACCCGGGGGGGCGCAGCACGGGGAGCTGTTTTTT. Translation: CASSPPGGAQHGELFF.

J is TRBJ1-1 and V is TRBV5-6; the D gene is possibly TRBD1 (6 bases). The germline V and J ends were trimmed by 4 bases and 0 bases, with 13 bases remaining between them. CDR3 length: 15 amino acids. The germline V gene encodes CDR1 SGHDT and CDR2 YYEEEE. The CDR3 DNA is TGTGCCAGCAGCAAGACGACAGGCATGAACACTGAAGCTTTCTTT. Its translation: CASSKTTGMNTEAFF.

This sequence joins TRBV5-8 and TRBJ2-7; 7 positions match TRBD1. The CDR3 extends over 13 amino acids. Looked up from germline, CDR1 is SGHTS and CDR2 is YDEGEE. The V gene end was trimmed by 2 bases and the J gene end by 3 bases; junction bases not matched to a gene: 2. CDR3 nucleotides: TGTGCCAGCAGCTTAGACAGGGACTACGAGCAGTACTTC. Its protein product is CASSLDRDYEQYF.

The sample holds one count of this clone. The gene calls are TRBV9 and TRBJ2-1; tentatively, D is TRBD2 (6 bases). The V and J ends lost 3 bases and 0 bases respectively, with 13 bases between them. The CDR3 spans 16 residues. The germline CDR1 and CDR2 sequences are SGDLS and YYNGEE. The chain's CDR3 is CASSARSGRSYNEQFF. DNA for the CDR3: TGTGCCAGCAGCGCCCGTAGCGGACGCTCCTACAATGAGCAGTTCTTC.

This clone was recorded only once. The chain uses TRBV5-4 and TRBJ2-1; the D gene is possibly TRBD1 (5 bases). The CDR3 totals 15 residues. CDR1 and CDR2 (germline): SGHNT, YYREEE (reference sequence). Trimming cost V 5 bases and J 7 bases, with 19 bases left between them. For the CDR3, the DNA is TGTGCCAGCAGTACCAGGGCCCTCGGCCTAAATGAGCAGTTCTTC. This codes for CASSTRALGLNEQFF.

J is TRBJ1-1 and V is TRBV7-2, with D possibly TRBD1 on 6 matching bases. The germline gives CDR1 SGHTA, CDR2 FQGNSA. This CDR3 is 15 amino acids long. Trimming took off 2 bases at V and 8 bases at J, with 18 bases between the two ends. CDR3 DNA sequence: TGTGCCAGCAGCTTAAAAAATTCGGGGGGCGGCGAAGCTTTCTTT. It codes for CASSLKNSGGGEAFF.

The V call is TRBV2, the J call TRBJ2-5; 8 bases line up with TRBD1. The DNA end is more similar to TRBJ2-7, so the J call may be wrong. The CDR3 extends over 16 amino acids. CDR1 is SNHLY, CDR2 FYNNEI, per germline. The DNA of the CDR3 is TGTGCCAGCAGTGAAGCCGGATGGGACAGGTCCTACGAGCAGTACTTC. It is translated as CASSEAGWDRSYEQYF.

CDR3 coding DNA: TGTGCCAGCACTAGCGGAGGGACGTACGAGCAGTACTTC. This sequence encodes CASTSGGTYEQYF. This chain joins TRBV6-1 and TRBJ2-7, with TRBD2 identical over 7 bases. The length of the CDR3 is 13 residues. The germline CDR1 and CDR2 sequences are MNHNS and SASEGT. V gave up 7 bases and J gave up 4 bases; unmatched junction bases: 7.

The V gene is TRBV19, the J gene TRBJ1-6; D is undetermined. From germline, CDR1 is LNHDA and CDR2 SQIVND (reference sequence). CDR3 length equals 16 residues. Trimming took 6 bases from V and 0 from J, leaving 12 bases between them. CDR3 sequence: CASSSLRSSYNSPLHF. CDR3 nucleotides: TGTGCCAGTAGCTCCCTACGGAGCTCCTATAATTCACCCCTCCACTTT.

The J gene is TRBJ1-4, the V gene TRBV25-1; D not certain. From germline, CDR1 is MGHDK and CDR2 SYGVNS. The V end was cut by 4 bases, the J end by 6 bases, with 9 bases between. The CDR3 has 13 amino acids. In nucleotides, the CDR3 is TGTGCCAGCAGTGTAGAGGGATATGAAAAACTGTTTTTT. It encodes CASSVEGYEKLFF.

The chain combines TRBV9 with TRBJ1-4, with TRBD1 matching over 7 bases. V lost 3 bases, J lost 2 bases, and 4 bases stayed unmatched. This CDR3 contains 15 residues. Germline V gene sequence: CDR1 SGDLS, CDR2 YYNGEE. The CDR3 sequence is CASSGPGGTNEKLFF. Here the CDR3 DNA reads TGTGCCAGCAGCGGCCCAGGGGGGACTAATGAAAAACTGTTTTTT.

The sample holds one count of this clone. The V and J genes are TRBV11-2 and TRBJ2-1; a possible D gene is TRBD2 (6 bases). Germline CDR1 and CDR2: SGHAT and FQNNGV. The CDR3 contains 15 residues. V lost 6 bases to trimming and J lost 6 bases, with 18 bases between them. CDR3: CASRLPGLLGNEQFF. The CDR3 bases are TGTGCCAGCAGGTTACCGGGACTTCTCGGCAATGAGCAGTTCTTC.

V and J are TRBV27 and TRBJ2-7; 8 nucleotides agree with TRBD2. The CDR3 consists of 14 residues. CDR1 and CDR2 from the germline V gene are MNHEY and SMNVEV (reference sequence). Trimming cost V 3 bases and J 2 bases; bases outside gene matches: 3. For the CDR3, the DNA is TGTGCCAGCAGTTTTCGGGGGGGGACCTACGAGCAGTACTTC. Protein: CASSFRGGTYEQYF.

Here the CDR3 reads CASSVGRAGGNTIYF. The CDR3 nucleotides are TGTGCCAGCAGCGTAGGGAGGGCAGGGGGAAACACCATATATTTT. This rearrangement joins TRBV9 to TRBJ1-3, with D possibly TRBD1 on 5 matching bases. Germline CDR1 is SGDLS and CDR2 is YYNGEE. This CDR3 comprises 15 residues. V lost 0 bases and J lost 4, with 11 bases in between.